The present T cell receptor beta chain was sequenced within a study of T-cell reconstitution after alpha-beta-depleted transplantation in children. Construction of the TCRbeta library involved unique molecular identifiers. TCRdb re-called the PCR reads through MiXCR, storing one row per CDR3 protein. Among 350,000 to 400,000 distinct CDR3 sequences listed, 10% to 15% were seen once. The V gene's germline CDR1 is SQVTM and CDR2 ANQGSEA. V was trimmed by 2 bases and J by 1 base, leaving 9 bases between them. The CDR3 covers 14 residues. This clonotype was seen repeatedly, ten times or more. The origin of this receptor is a human donor who donated a stem cell graft to a child with Fanconi anemia. The chain couples TRBV29-1 to TRBJ2-1, with D perhaps assigned TRBD1 or TRBD2 (6 bases each). Sequencing was performed on PBMCs, taken from the stem cell graft. Here the CDR3 reads CSVERGGSYNEQFF. DNA of the CDR3: TGCAGCGTTGAACGAGGGGGGTCCTACAATGAGCAGTTCTTC.